This TCR beta chain comes out of a study of blood T cell repertoires in COVID-19. Across the study: Italy, Spain and the United States were the sources of the convalescent and acute COVID-19 samples.

Per the authors' pipeline: Counts of nucleated cells, estimated from reference gene primer amplification, were obtained. This table comes from immunoSEQ multiplex PCR, and its TCRdb copy is limited to in-frame clones, with some not included. V, J and clone size were drawn from that table, and D and trimming were deduced from the DNA. Among 150,000 to 200,000 clones listed, about 88% were seen once. With V trimmed by 5 bases and J by 2 bases, 5 bases remained unmatched. The CDR3 is made up of 15 amino acids. The germline V gene has CDR1 KGHSH and CDR2 LQKENI. The clonotype was recovered from a woman older than 75 in a cohort sampled during active or convalescent COVID-19. V gene TRBV18 combines with J gene TRBJ2-5; 10 bases align to TRBD1. Material for sequencing was peripheral blood. CDR3 sequence (DNA): TGTGCCAGCTCAGAGACAGGGGGCTGGCAAGAGACCCAGTACTTC. Amino acid sequence: CASSETGGWQETQYF.